Listed below are T cell receptor beta chains from one sample, sequenced in a study of shared clonotypes between healthy human individuals. Some clones are missing from TCRdb's copy, which holds only in-frame ones; the method was immunoSEQ multiplex PCR. The table records 1,400,000 or so clones, approximately 98.5% of them present only once. The sample taken for sequencing was naive CD4+ T cells sorted from blood. Source of these receptors: a man in his thirties or forties in good health. Both conserved end residues are part of each CDR3. Fields, in order: clone size, D gene, J gene, V gene, CDR3 DNA, CDR3 protein. The D gene is left open where the match is weak. A row's size may be missing; if present it is once, few, many or a size class.

abundance: NA
d_gene: NA
j_gene: TRBJ2-2
v_gene: TRBV9
CDR3nt: TGTGCCAGCAGCGTAGAGGCCGTCACCGGGGAGCTGTTTTTT
CDR3aa: CASSVEAVTGELFF

abundance: NA
d_gene: NA
j_gene: TRBJ1-5
v_gene: TRBV15
CDR3nt: TGTGCCACCAGCAGAGATCCTGGGGGTCAGCCCCAGCATTTT
CDR3aa: CATSRDPGGQPQHF

abundance: NA
d_gene: TRBD2
j_gene: TRBJ2-7
v_gene: TRBV5-4
CDR3nt: TGTGCCAGCAGCTTCCTCGGGGCGGGAGGCGAGCAGTACTTC
CDR3aa: CASSFLGAGGEQYF

abundance: NA
d_gene: NA
j_gene: TRBJ2-1
v_gene: TRBV11-2
CDR3nt: TGTGCCAGCAGCTTAGATCCCGACAGTGGAATCCTCTACAATGAGCAGTTCTTC
CDR3aa: CASSLDPDSGILYNEQFF

abundance: NA
d_gene: TRBD1
j_gene: TRBJ2-7
v_gene: TRBV5-5
CDR3nt: TGTGCCAGCAGCTTGGCATTAAGACAGGGGGGATACGAGCAGTACTTC
CDR3aa: CASSLALRQGGYEQYF

abundance: NA
d_gene: NA
j_gene: TRBJ1-1
v_gene: TRBV20-1
CDR3nt: TGCAGTGCTAGAGATCGATCACAAGCTTTCTTT
CDR3aa: CSARDRSQAFF

abundance: NA
d_gene: NA
j_gene: TRBJ2-4
v_gene: TRBV2
CDR3nt: TGTGCCAGCAGTGAAGACCCCTCAGACACAATAGCCAAAAACATTCAGTACTTC
CDR3aa: CASSEDPSDTIAKNIQYF

abundance: NA
d_gene: NA
j_gene: TRBJ2-3
v_gene: TRBV6-1
CDR3nt: TGTGCCAGCAAATCAGGCAGCACAGATACGCAGTATTTT
CDR3aa: CASKSGSTDTQYF

abundance: NA
d_gene: NA
j_gene: TRBJ1-2
v_gene: TRBV30
CDR3nt: TGTGCCTGGAGTGTACGGTCTAACTATGGCTACACCTTC
CDR3aa: CAWSVRSNYGYTF

abundance: once
d_gene: NA
j_gene: TRBJ1-5
v_gene: TRBV6-9
CDR3nt: TGTGCCAGCAGTTGTAGAAGGCTCGACCTAGGCAGAGCGTTTTATACCAGTAATCAGCCCCAGCATTTT
CDR3aa: CASSCRRLDLGRAFYTSNQPQHF

abundance: NA
d_gene: TRBD2
j_gene: TRBJ2-5
v_gene: TRBV6-6
CDR3nt: TGTGCCAGCAGTTCGCGACTAGCCCAAGAGACCCAGTACTTC
CDR3aa: CASSSRLAQETQYF

abundance: NA
d_gene: NA
j_gene: TRBJ2-7
v_gene: TRBV2
CDR3nt: TGTGCCAGCAGTGGGTGGAGCTCACCATCCTACGAGCAGTACTTC
CDR3aa: CASSGWSSPSYEQYF

abundance: NA
d_gene: NA
j_gene: TRBJ1-4
v_gene: TRBV5-1
CDR3nt: TGCGCCAGCAGCTTCGGGACCGATGAAAAACTGTTTTTT
CDR3aa: CASSFGTDEKLFF

abundance: NA
d_gene: NA
j_gene: TRBJ2-2
v_gene: TRBV5-1
CDR3nt: TGCGCCAGCAGCTTGGGGCCAACCGGGGAGCTGTTTTTT
CDR3aa: CASSLGPTGELFF

abundance: NA
d_gene: NA
j_gene: TRBJ1-4
v_gene: TRBV7-9
CDR3nt: TGTGCCAGCAGCTTCGCCCAGGGAAATGAAAAACTGTTTTTT
CDR3aa: CASSFAQGNEKLFF

abundance: NA
d_gene: NA
j_gene: TRBJ2-7
v_gene: TRBV7-2
CDR3nt: TGTGCCAGCAGCTTAGAGGGCAGGAGCTCCTACGAGCAGTACTTC
CDR3aa: CASSLEGRSSYEQYF

abundance: NA
d_gene: NA
j_gene: TRBJ1-1
v_gene: TRBV5-1
CDR3nt: TGCGCCAGCAGCTTGAGCCAGGGGAACACTGAAGCTTTCTTT
CDR3aa: CASSLSQGNTEAFF

abundance: once
d_gene: NA
j_gene: TRBJ2-7
v_gene: TRBV5-1
CDR3nt: TGCGCCAGCAGCTTGGTTGGCGCACCCTACGAGCAGTACTTC
CDR3aa: CASSLVGAPYEQYF

abundance: NA
d_gene: TRBD2
j_gene: TRBJ2-2
v_gene: TRBV9
CDR3nt: TGTGCCAGCAGCGCGGGACTACCTCGTCGGGGAAACACCGGGGAGCTGTTTTTT
CDR3aa: CASSAGLPRRGNTGELFF

abundance: NA
d_gene: NA
j_gene: TRBJ1-3
v_gene: TRBV7-8
CDR3nt: TGTGCCAGCAGCCCCCGACCGGGTCTCTCTGGAAACACCATATATTTT
CDR3aa: CASSPRPGLSGNTIYF

abundance: NA
d_gene: TRBD1
j_gene: TRBJ2-1
v_gene: TRBV5-1
CDR3nt: TGCGCCAGCAGCTTGGCCGGGGGGACAGGGAGTCAATATGAGCAGTTCTTC
CDR3aa: CASSLAGGTGSQYEQFF

abundance: NA
d_gene: TRBD2
j_gene: TRBJ2-1
v_gene: TRBV9
CDR3nt: TGTGCCAGCAGCGTAGTTGGCGGGAGGGCCGCTGAGCAGTTCTTC
CDR3aa: CASSVVGGRAAEQFF

abundance: NA
d_gene: NA
j_gene: TRBJ2-1
v_gene: TRBV19
CDR3nt: TGTGCCAGTAGTATGGCCAGGGGTGACGCTAACAATGAGCAGTTCTTC
CDR3aa: CASSMARGDANNEQFF

abundance: few
d_gene: NA
j_gene: TRBJ2-7
v_gene: TRBV6-1
CDR3nt: TGTGCCAGCAGACAGGGCTACGAGCAGTACTTC
CDR3aa: CASRQGYEQYF

abundance: NA
d_gene: NA
j_gene: TRBJ2-2
v_gene: TRBV7-9
CDR3nt: TGTGCCAGCAGCTCCGCGGGTGGGACAAAGAACACCGGGGAGCTGTTTTTT
CDR3aa: CASSSAGGTKNTGELFF

abundance: NA
d_gene: NA
j_gene: TRBJ2-7
v_gene: TRBV10-3
CDR3nt: TGTGCCATCAGTGTCTTAGGGGAAAAGCGGTCTCCCTACGAGCAGTACTTC
CDR3aa: CAISVLGEKRSPYEQYF

abundance: once
d_gene: TRBD1
j_gene: TRBJ2-7
v_gene: TRBV28
CDR3nt: TGTGCCAGCAGCCGACAGGGGCTCTCCTACGAGCAGTACTTC
CDR3aa: CASSRQGLSYEQYF